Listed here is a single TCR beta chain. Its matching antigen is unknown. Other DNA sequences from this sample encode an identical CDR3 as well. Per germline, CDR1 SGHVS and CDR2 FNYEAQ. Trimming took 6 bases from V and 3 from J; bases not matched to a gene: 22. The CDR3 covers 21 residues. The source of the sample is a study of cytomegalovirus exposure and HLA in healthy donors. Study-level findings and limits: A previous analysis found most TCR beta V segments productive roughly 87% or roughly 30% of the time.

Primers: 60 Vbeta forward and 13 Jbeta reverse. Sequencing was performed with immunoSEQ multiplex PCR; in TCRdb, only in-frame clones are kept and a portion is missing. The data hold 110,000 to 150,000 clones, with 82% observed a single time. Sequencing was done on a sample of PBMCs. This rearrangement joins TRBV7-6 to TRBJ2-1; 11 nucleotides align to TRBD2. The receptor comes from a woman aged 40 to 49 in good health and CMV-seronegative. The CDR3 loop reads CASSFRTSGSLMNSLYNEQFF. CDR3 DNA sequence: TGTGCCAGCAGTTTTCGTACTAGCGGGAGTCTTATGAATTCCCTCTACAATGAGCAGTTCTTC. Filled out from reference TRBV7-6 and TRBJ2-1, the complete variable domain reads GAGVSQSPRYKVTKRGQDVALRCDPISGHVSLYWYRQALGQGPEFLTYFNYEAQQDKSGLPNDRFSAERPEGSISTLTIQRTEQRDSAMYRCASSFRTSGSLMNSLYNEQFFGPGTRLTVL.